This T cell receptor (beta chain) was sequenced in a study of neurological immune-mediated disorders. Time point specified: technical triplicate 1. TCRdb re-called the 5' RACE reads through MiXCR, storing one row per CDR3 protein. The sample contains fewer than 50,000 distinct CDR3 sequences, over 8.5% of which appear only once. Germline V gene sequence: CDR1 LGHDT, CDR2 YNNKEL (reference sequence). This CDR3 is built from 15 residues. This clonotype was picked up many times. Germline is not matched at one junction end, which may reflect a read error. The TCR was taken from a man aged 55 to 69 with HTLV-1-associated myelopathy (HAM/TSP). V gene TRBV3-1 combines with J gene TRBJ2-5; TRBD2 matches at 7 bases. The sequenced sample consisted of PBMCs. The CDR3 coding sequence is TGTGCCAGCACCCAAGGGGCGGGGGTCCAAGAGACCCAGTACTTC. Translated: CASTQGAGVQETQYF.